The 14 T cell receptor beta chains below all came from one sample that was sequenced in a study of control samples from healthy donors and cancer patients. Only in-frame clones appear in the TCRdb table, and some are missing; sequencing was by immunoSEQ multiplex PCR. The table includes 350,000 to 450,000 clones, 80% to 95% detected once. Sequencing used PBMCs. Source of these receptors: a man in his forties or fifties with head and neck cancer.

CDR3 region: CASSPPVARTYEQYF. The CDR3 nucleotides read TGTGCCAGCTCACCACCGGTCGCCAGAACCTACGAGCAGTACTTC. The rearrangement uses TRBV18 and TRBJ2-7; D ambiguous. Trimming took 0 bases from V and 2 from J, leaving 11 bases between them. This CDR3 is 15 amino acids long. CDR1 and CDR2 (germline): KGHSH, LQKENI.

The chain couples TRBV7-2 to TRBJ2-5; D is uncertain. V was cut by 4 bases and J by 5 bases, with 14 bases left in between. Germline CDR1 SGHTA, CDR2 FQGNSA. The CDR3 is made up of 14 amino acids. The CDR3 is CASSWQADRETQYF. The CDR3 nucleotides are TGTGCCAGCAGCTGGCAGGCGGATCGTGAGACCCAGTACTTC.

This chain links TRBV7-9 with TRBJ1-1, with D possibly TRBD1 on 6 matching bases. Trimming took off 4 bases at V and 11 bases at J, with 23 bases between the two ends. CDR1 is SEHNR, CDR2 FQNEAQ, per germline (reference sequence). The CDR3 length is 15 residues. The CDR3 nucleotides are TGTGCCAGCAGCTCCCAAGGGGGATGGGCAGGGAAGGCTTTCTTT. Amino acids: CASSSQGGWAGKAFF. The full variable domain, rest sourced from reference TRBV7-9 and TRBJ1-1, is DTGVSQNPRHKITKRGQNVTFRCDPISEHNRLYWYRQTLGQGPEFLTYFQNEAQLEKSRLLSDRFSAERPKGSFSTLEIQRTEQGDSAMYLCASSSQGGWAGKAFFGQGTRLTVV.

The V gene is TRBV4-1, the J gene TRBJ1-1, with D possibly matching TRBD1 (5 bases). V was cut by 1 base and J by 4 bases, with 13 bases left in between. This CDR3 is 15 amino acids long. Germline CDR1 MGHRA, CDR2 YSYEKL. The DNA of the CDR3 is TGCGCCAGCAGCCAAGCGGCAGGGAGGGGCACTGAAGCTTTCTTT. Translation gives CASSQAAGRGTEAFF.

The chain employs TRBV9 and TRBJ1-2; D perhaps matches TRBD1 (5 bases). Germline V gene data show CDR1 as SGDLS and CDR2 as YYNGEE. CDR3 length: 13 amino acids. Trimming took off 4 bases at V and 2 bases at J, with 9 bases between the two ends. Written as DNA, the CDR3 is TGTGCCAGCAGCCGGGACCGAAACTATGGCTACACCTTC. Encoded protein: CASSRDRNYGYTF.

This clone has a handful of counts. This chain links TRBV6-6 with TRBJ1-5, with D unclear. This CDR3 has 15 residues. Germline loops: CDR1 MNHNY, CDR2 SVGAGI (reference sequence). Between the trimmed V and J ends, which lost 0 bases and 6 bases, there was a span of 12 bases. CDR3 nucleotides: TGTGCCAGCAGTTACTCGGAGGGAGTTCGTCAGCCCCAGCATTTT. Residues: CASSYSEGVRQPQHF.

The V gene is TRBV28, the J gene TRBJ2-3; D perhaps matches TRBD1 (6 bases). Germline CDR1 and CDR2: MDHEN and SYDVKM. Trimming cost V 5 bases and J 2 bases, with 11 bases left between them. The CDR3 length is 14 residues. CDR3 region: CASSPRDTTDTQYF. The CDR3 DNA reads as TGTGCCAGCAGTCCTCGGGACACCACAGATACGCAGTATTTT.

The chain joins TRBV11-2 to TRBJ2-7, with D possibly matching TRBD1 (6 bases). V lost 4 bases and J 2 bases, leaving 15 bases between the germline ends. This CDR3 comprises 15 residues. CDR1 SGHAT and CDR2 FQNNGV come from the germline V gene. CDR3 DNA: TGTGCCAGCAGCTCAAACAGGGAACAAGCCTACGAGCAGTACTTC. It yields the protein CASSSNREQAYEQYF.

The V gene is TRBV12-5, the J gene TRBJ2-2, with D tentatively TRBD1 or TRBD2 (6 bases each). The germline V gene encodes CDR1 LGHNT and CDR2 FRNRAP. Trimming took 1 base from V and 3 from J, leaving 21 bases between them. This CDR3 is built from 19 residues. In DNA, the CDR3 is TGTGCTAGTGGTTTGGGATACGAGAGCCGGGGGCGCGACACCGGGGAGCTGTTTTTT. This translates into CASGLGYESRGRDTGELFF.

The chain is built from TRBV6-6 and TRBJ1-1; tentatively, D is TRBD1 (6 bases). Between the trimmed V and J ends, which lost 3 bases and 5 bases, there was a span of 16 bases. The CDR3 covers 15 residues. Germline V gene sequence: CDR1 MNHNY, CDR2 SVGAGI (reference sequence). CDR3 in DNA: TGTGCCAGCAGTTATGGAGGGACATCTACTACTGAAGCTTTCTTT. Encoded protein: CASSYGGTSTTEAFF.

The CDR3 is CASSSPDGLAGPTFYNEQFF. DNA of the CDR3: TGTGCCAGCAGCTCACCCGATGGACTAGCGGGCCCTACCTTCTACAATGAGCAGTTCTTC. The chain has TRBV7-8 and TRBJ2-1, with 11 bases lining up with TRBD2. J gave up 3 bases and V 4 bases, and 17 bases lay outside the gene matches. In germline, CDR1 is SGHVS, CDR2 FQNEAQ. This CDR3 comprises 20 residues.

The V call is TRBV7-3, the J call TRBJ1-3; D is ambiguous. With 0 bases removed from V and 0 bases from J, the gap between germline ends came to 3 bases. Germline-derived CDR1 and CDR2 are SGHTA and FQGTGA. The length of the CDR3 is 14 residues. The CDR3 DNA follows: TGTGCCAGCAGCTTAACCCCCTCTGGAAACACCATATATTTT. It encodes CASSLTPSGNTIYF.

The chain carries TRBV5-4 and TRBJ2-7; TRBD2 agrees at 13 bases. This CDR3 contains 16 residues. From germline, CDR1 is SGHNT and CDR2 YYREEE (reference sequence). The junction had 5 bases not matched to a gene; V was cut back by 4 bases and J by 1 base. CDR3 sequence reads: CASSTATSGGSYEQYF. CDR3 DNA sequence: TGTGCCAGCAGCACAGCGACTAGCGGGGGGTCCTACGAGCAGTACTTC. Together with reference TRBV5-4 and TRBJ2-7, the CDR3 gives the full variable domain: ETGVTQSPTHLIKTRGQQVTLRCSSQSGHNTVSWYQQALGQGPQFIFQYYREEENGRGNFPPRFSGLQFPNYSSELNVNALELDDSALYLCASSTATSGGSYEQYFGPGTRLTVT.

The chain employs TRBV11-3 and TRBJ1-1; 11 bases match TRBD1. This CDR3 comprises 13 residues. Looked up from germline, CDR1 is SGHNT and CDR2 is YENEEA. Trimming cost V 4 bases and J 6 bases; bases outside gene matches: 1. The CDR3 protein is CASSSGQGAEAFF. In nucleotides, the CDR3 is TGTGCCAGCAGCTCGGGACAGGGGGCTGAAGCTTTCTTT.